This T cell receptor (beta chain) was profiled in a study of shared clonotypes between healthy human individuals. Study-wide context: Ranging from 18 to 49 in age, donors were a couple of women and a few men. Per donor, three plates held CD4 naive cells, three held CD4 memory, two held CD8 naive and one held CD8 memory.

TCRdb keeps only in-frame clones here, not all; method: immunoSEQ multiplex PCR. This sample yields about 600,000 clones, of which 97% are seen a single time; about 0.057% belongs to the top ten. The CDR3 runs 14 residues. The ends lost 7 bases at V and 2 bases at J; junction bases unmatched: 5. Per germline, CDR1 MNHNS and CDR2 SASEGT. Findings and limits, study-wide: Generation of non-shared clonotypes was less probable than generation of clonotypes shared by all four donors.

Remarks on this clone: Its antigen remains unknown.

Sequencing was performed on naive CD4+ T cells sorted from blood. Subset here: CD45RA+ positively selected. The TCR sequence derives from a woman aged 30 to 39 in good health. This chain links TRBV6-1 with TRBJ1-5; 7 nucleotides agree with TRBD1. The CDR3 DNA reads TGTGCCAGCATAGTAGACAGGGGCAATCAGCCCCAGCATTTT. This codes for CASIVDRGNQPQHF.